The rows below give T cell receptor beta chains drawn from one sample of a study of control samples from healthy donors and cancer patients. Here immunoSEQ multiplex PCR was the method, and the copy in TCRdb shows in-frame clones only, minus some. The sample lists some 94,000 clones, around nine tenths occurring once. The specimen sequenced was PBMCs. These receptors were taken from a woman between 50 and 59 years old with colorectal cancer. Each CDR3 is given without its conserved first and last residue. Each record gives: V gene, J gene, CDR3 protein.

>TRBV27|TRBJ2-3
ASSWTGGARDTQY
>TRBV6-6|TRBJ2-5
ASSKRGSQETQY
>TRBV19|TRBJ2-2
ASSTQGVGELF
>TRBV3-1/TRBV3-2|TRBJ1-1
ASSQGSGGYGAF
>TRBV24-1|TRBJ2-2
ASRDPGTGELF
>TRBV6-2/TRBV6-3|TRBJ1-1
ASSYRPWDRGYGTEAF
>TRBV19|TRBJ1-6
ASSIGRGDSPLH
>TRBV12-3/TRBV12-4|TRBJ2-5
ASRSEGETQY
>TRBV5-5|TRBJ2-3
ASSRVAGGSDTQY
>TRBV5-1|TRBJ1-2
ASSLDGYGYT
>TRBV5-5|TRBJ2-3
ASSYWADTQY
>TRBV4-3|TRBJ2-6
ASSQHKIQGDASGANVLT
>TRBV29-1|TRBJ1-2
SVQPTGKGYT
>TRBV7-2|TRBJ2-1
ASSFQGRSNEQF
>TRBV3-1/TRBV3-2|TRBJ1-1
ASSQGSSEAF
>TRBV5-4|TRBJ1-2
ASSLGGQESYYGYT
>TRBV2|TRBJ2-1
ASSVDGGTNEQF
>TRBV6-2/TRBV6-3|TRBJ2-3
ASSKLAGGVTDTQY
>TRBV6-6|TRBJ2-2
ASSPLSGGSNTGELF
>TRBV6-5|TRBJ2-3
ASSPGEGTDTQY
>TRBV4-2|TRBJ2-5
ASSQDGLAGGYQETQY
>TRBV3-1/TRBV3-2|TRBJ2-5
ASSQNRGSETQY
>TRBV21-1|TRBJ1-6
ASSKTWPKGKLGSPLH
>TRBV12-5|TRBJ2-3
ASGPGTGGGTDTQY
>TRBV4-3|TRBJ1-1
ASSQAAGLTEAF
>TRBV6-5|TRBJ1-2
ASRLPIPDRYT
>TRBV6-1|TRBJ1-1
ASSENRQA
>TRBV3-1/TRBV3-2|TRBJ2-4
ASSQGRRGAKNIQY
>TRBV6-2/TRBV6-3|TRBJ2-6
ASSYTSTGANVLT
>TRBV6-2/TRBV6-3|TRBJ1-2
ASSYGVYLRAFYGYT
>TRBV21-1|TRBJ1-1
ASSPDTGTGRRANTEAF
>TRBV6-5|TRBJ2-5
ASSYSGAGVKTQY
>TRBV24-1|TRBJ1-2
ATSDPSLAPGDGYT
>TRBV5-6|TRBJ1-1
ASSLRQNTEAF
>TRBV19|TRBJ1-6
ASAGTVVNSPLH
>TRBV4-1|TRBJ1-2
ASSHPGRVYGYT
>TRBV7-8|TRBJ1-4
ASSLASRASPEKLF
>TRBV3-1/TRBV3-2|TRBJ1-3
ASSQDNRNTIY
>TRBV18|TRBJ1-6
ASSGQGNSPLH
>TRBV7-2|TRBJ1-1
ASSPHRGSTEAF
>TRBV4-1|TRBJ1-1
ASSQANTEAF
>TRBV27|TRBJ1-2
ASSPQGENGYT
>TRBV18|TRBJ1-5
ASSQGDQPQH